Each of the 20 T cell receptor beta chains below was sequenced from the same sample in a study of technical replicates of blood from a few donors. Clones were sequenced by immunoSEQ multiplex PCR, and TCRdb holds only the in-frame ones, with some missing. The sample carries about 73,000 clones, 93% recorded once. Sequencing input: T cells isolated from PBMCs. The receptors originated from a human donor in good health.

V gene TRBV6-5 combines with J gene TRBJ2-5; TRBD1 matches at 7 bases. Per the germline V gene, CDR1 is MNHEY and CDR2 is SVGAGI. This CDR3 region has 14 residues. V gave up 4 bases and J gave up 2 bases; unmatched junction bases: 4. CDR3: CASSLDRRQETQYF. The CDR3 region has the DNA TGTGCCAGCAGTTTGGACAGGAGACAAGAGACCCAGTACTTC.

The chain uses TRBV4-1 and TRBJ2-1; 8 bases fit TRBD2. This CDR3 has 13 amino acids. The V gene end was trimmed by 10 bases and the J gene end by 6 bases; junction bases not matched to a gene: 8. Germline CDR1 is MGHRA and CDR2 is YSYEKL. This chain's CDR3 is CATSTTSGNEQFF. The CDR3 region has the DNA TGCGCCACCTCCACCACTAGCGGCAATGAGCAGTTCTTC.

V and J are TRBV10-2 and TRBJ2-5, with 11 bases lining up with TRBD1. The CDR3 spans 16 residues. V dropped 4 bases and J dropped 1; count of bases not matched to a gene: 5. Germline values: CDR1 WSHSY, CDR2 SAAADI. CDR3 loop: CASSGRDRGVQETQYF. Here the CDR3 DNA reads TGCGCCAGCAGTGGGCGGGACAGGGGGGTCCAAGAGACCCAGTACTTC.

The chain links TRBV6-1 to TRBJ2-7; a weak D match, TRBD1 (5 bases). CDR3 length: 14 amino acids. CDR1 and CDR2 from the germline V gene are MNHNS and SASEGT. V was pared by 6 bases and J by 3 bases, with 15 bases between. This CDR3 reads CASRGLGTLYEQYF. The CDR3 DNA follows: TGTGCCAGCAGGGGGCTAGGCACCCTCTACGAGCAGTACTTC.

This chain links TRBV6-1 with TRBJ1-3; D is perhaps TRBD1 (6 bases). This CDR3 is built from 17 residues. In germline, CDR1 is MNHNS, CDR2 SASEGT. V dropped 4 bases and J dropped 3 bases, with 19 bases sitting between them. The CDR3 here is CASSAPRRGKYGNTIYF. The CDR3 nucleotides read TGTGCCAGCAGTGCCCCAAGAAGGGGGAAGTATGGAAACACCATATATTTT.

This chain connects TRBV28 to TRBJ1-1, with D maybe TRBD1 (6 bases). The CDR3 length is 14 residues. V was shortened by 5 bases and J by 0 bases, with 10 bases between the two germline ends. Germline CDR1 is MDHEN and CDR2 is SYDVKM. The CDR3, as DNA: TGTGCCAGCAGTGGGGGACAAGTGAACACTGAAGCTTTCTTT. It yields the protein CASSGGQVNTEAFF.

The J gene is TRBJ2-3, the V gene TRBV12-5; TRBD1 aligns across 11 bases. The CDR3 has 15 residues. V gave up 1 base and J gave up 5 bases; unmatched junction bases: 2. Germline V gene data show CDR1 as LGHNT and CDR2 as FRNRAP. The chain's CDR3 is CASGLDGTGGDTQYF. CDR3 DNA sequence: TGTGCTAGTGGTTTGGACGGGACAGGGGGAGATACGCAGTATTTT.

J is TRBJ1-6 and V is TRBV5-1; possibly TRBD1 for D (5 bases). Germline CDR1 SGHRS, CDR2 YFSETQ. This CDR3 region has 14 residues. Deletions cut 4 bases from V and 10 bases from J, with 15 bases between. The CDR3 DNA reads as TGCGCCAGCAGCCCACGGGGGGGTGAATCACCCCTCCACTTT. It encodes CASSPRGGESPLHF.

The chain combines TRBV7-9 with TRBJ2-1, with TRBD1 matching 12 bases. With V trimmed by 6 bases and J by 8 bases, 8 bases remained unmatched. This CDR3 is 15 amino acids long. Germline V gives CDR1 SEHNR, CDR2 FQNEAQ (reference sequence). CDR3 residues: CASSLPGQGAYEQFF. The CDR3 DNA follows: TGTGCCAGCAGTCTCCCGGGACAGGGGGCCTATGAGCAGTTCTTC.

The CDR3, as DNA: TGCGCCAGCAGCCTAACCGGACAGGACTTCACAGATACGCAGTATTTT. Encoded protein: CASSLTGQDFTDTQYF. The rearrangement links TRBV4-1 to TRBJ2-3; 7 positions agree with TRBD1. This CDR3 contains 16 residues. Looked up from germline, CDR1 is MGHRA and CDR2 is YSYEKL. Losses at the gene ends were 4 bases for V and 2 bases for J; bases not matched to a gene: 9.

The chain employs TRBV7-8 and TRBJ2-5; 8 bases agree with TRBD2. The germline V gene has CDR1 SGHVS and CDR2 FQNEAQ. V shed 7 bases and J 4 bases; nucleotides not matched to a gene: 14. The CDR3 runs to 16 residues. The CDR3 sequence: CASTPGGGRLGETQYF. The CDR3 DNA sequence: TGTGCCAGCACCCCCGGGGGCGGGAGGTTAGGAGAGACCCAGTACTTC.

CDR3 in amino acids: CASSQGGRDTQYF. The CDR3 bases are TGTGCCAGCAGCCAGGGAGGGCGGGATACGCAGTATTTT. The chain couples TRBV7-6 to TRBJ2-3; 7 nucleotides align to TRBD2. The CDR3 is 13 residues long. The J segment lost 6 bases and the V segment lost 5 bases, leaving 5 bases of the junction unmatched. Germline CDR1 SGHVS, CDR2 FNYEAQ.

This sequence joins TRBV13 and TRBJ1-4; D is unclear. Trimming pared 1 base from V and 12 bases from J, leaving 9 bases between. CDR1 and CDR2 from the germline V gene are PRHDT and FYEKMQ (reference sequence). The CDR3 totals 12 residues. CDR3 region: CASSLEREELFF. CDR3 coding DNA: TGTGCCAGCAGCTTAGAACGAGAGGAACTGTTTTTT.

The rearrangement links TRBV9 to TRBJ1-2; 7 nucleotides line up with TRBD1. Germline V lookup: CDR1 SGDLS, CDR2 YYNGEE. The CDR3 consists of 13 residues. Trimming cost V 4 bases and J 6 bases; bases outside gene matches: 6. The chain's CDR3 is CASSRDRVDGYTF. The CDR3 nucleotides read TGTGCCAGCAGCCGAGACAGGGTGGATGGCTACACCTTC.

The chain employs TRBV5-1 and TRBJ2-1; no clear D. The CDR3 is made up of 15 amino acids. Trimming shortened V by 1 base and J by 2 bases, and 10 bases separated the two germline ends. In germline, CDR1 is SGHRS, CDR2 YFSETQ. This CDR3 is CASSLSLDPYNEQFF. DNA of the CDR3: TGCGCCAGCAGCTTGAGCCTAGACCCCTACAATGAGCAGTTCTTC.

The rearrangement links TRBV7-6 to TRBJ2-2; the match to TRBD2 covers 8 bases. J was trimmed by 5 bases and V by 5 bases; bases with no gene match: 10. The length of the CDR3 is 16 residues. CDR1 and CDR2 from the germline V gene are SGHVS and FNYEAQ. In nucleotides, the CDR3 is TGTGCCAGCAGCATAAACCGGGGGGGCGGTACCGGGGAGCTGTTTTTT. Amino acids: CASSINRGGGTGELFF. The full variable domain, rest sourced from reference TRBV7-6 and TRBJ2-2, is GAGVSQSPRYKVTKRGQDVALRCDPISGHVSLYWYRQALGQGPEFLTYFNYEAQQDKSGLPNDRFSAERPEGSISTLTIQRTEQRDSAMYRCASSINRGGGTGELFFGEGSRLTVL.

The chain is built from TRBV27 and TRBJ1-2; possible D gene TRBD1, 5 bases. CDR3 length: 12 amino acids. Trimming shortened V by 11 bases and J by 5 bases, and 15 bases separated the two germline ends. The germline V gene encodes CDR1 MNHEY and CDR2 SMNVEV (reference sequence). The DNA of the CDR3 is TGTGCCGCAGCCGGCGGGGGATATGGCTACACCTTC. Its protein is CAAAGGGYGYTF.

V gene TRBV5-1 combines with J gene TRBJ2-1, with 9 positions matching TRBD2. Looked up from germline, CDR1 is SGHRS and CDR2 is YFSETQ. Trimming took 0 bases from V and 10 from J; bases not matched to a gene: 5. The CDR3 spans 14 residues. The CDR3, as DNA: TGCGCCAGCAGCTTGGTTAGCGGGAGTCGAGAGCAGTTCTTC. Translated, it gives CASSLVSGSREQFF.

V is TRBV4-1 and J is TRBJ2-7; 12 nucleotides agree with TRBD1. V shed 2 bases, J shed 3 bases, and the junction held 5 bases outside the gene matches. This CDR3 has 16 amino acids. Germline V gives CDR1 MGHRA, CDR2 YSYEKL. The CDR3: CASSQPGTGGFYEQYF. The CDR3 region has the DNA TGCGCCAGCAGCCAACCCGGGACAGGGGGCTTCTACGAGCAGTACTTC.

This clone came up once. The chain has TRBV5-1 and TRBJ1-2; weak D call: TRBD1 (6 bases). Trimming stripped 7 bases from V and 7 bases from J, with 14 bases between. Germline CDR1 SGHRS, CDR2 YFSETQ. CDR3 size: 12 residues. The chain's CDR3 is CASGRTDFGYTF. CDR3 DNA sequence: TGCGCCAGCGGCCGGACAGACTTTGGCTACACCTTC.